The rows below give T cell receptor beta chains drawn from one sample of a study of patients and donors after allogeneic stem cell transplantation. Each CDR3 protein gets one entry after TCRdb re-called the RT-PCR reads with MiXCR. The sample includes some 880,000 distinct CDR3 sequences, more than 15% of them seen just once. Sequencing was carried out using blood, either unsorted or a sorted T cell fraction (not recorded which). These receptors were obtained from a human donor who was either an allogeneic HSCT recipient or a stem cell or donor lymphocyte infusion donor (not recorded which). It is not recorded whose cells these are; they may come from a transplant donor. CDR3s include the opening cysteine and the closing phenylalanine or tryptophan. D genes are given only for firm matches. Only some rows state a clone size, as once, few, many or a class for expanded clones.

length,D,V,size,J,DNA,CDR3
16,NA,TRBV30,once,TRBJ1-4,TGTGCCTGGAGTGTGGGGCAGCTCCCAACTAATGAAAAACTGTTTTTT,CAWSVGQLPTNEKLFF
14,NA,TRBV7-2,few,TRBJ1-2,TGTGCCAGCAGCTTAGTGTCTCAAAGCTATGGCTACACCTTC,CASSLVSQSYGYTF
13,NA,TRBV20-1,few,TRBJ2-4,TGCAGTGCTAGGTCATCCCAAGACAACATTCAGTACTTC,CSARSSQDNIQYF
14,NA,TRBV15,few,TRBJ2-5,TGTGCCACCAGCAGGACCGTAAACGAAGAGACCCAGTACTTC,CATSRTVNEETQYF
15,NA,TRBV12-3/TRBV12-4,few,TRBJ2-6,TGTGCCAGCAGTTACACAGGCACTGGGGCCAACGTCCTGACTTTC,CASSYTGTGANVLTF
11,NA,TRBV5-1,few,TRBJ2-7,TGCGCCAGCAGCTTGAACGGAGAGCAGTACTTC,CASSLNGEQYF
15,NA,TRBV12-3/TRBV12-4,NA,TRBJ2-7,TGTGCCAGCAGTTTAGACCAGCCCTTTTCCTACGAGCAGTACTTC,CASSLDQPFSYEQYF
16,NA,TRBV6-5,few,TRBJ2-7,TGTGCCAGCAGTTACTCGTTCAGACAGGGAGGCTACGAGCAGTACTTC,CASSYSFRQGGYEQYF
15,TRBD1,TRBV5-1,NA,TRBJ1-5,TGCGCCAGCAGCGACGGGACAGGGGGCAATCAGCCCCAGCATTTT,CASSDGTGGNQPQHF
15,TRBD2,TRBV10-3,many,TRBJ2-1,TGTGCCATCAATCCTTTTAGCGGGAGTGCGAATGAGCAGTTCTTC,CAINPFSGSANEQFF
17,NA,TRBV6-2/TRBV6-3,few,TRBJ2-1,TGTGCCAGCAGTTTTTTATTGGGGGGGACAACTCACAATGAGCAGTTCTTC,CASSFLLGGTTHNEQFF
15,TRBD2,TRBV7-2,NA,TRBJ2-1,TGTGCCAGCAGCTTAGCTAGCGGGGGTCGGTTTGAGCAGTTCTTC,CASSLASGGRFEQFF
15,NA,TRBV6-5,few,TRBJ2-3,TGTGCCAGCAGTTACTCGAGGGACCCCATCGATACGCAGTATTTT,CASSYSRDPIDTQYF
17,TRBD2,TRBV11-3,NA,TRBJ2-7,TGTGCCAGCAGCACCGACAGGGCCCTAGCGGGAGACTACGAGCAGTACTTC,CASSTDRALAGDYEQYF
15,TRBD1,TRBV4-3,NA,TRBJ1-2,TGCGCCAGCAGCCCCGACAGGGGCGCGCTTTGGGGCTACACCTTC,CASSPDRGALWGYTF
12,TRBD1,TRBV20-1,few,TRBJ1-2,TGCAGTGCTAGAACAGGGGGCCGTGGCTACACCTTC,CSARTGGRGYTF
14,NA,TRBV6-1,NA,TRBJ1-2,TGTGCCAGCAGCTCCCCTTATACGGAGGGAGGCTACACCTTC,CASSSPYTEGGYTF
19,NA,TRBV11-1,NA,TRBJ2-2,TGTGCCAGCAGCTTATTTTCTGTGGGAACCAACCGGAACACCGGGGAGCTGTTTTTT,CASSLFSVGTNRNTGELFF
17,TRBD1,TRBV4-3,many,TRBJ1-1,TGCGCCAGCAGCCGCGGCACAGGGGGAGTGGAGAACACTGAAGCTTTCTTT,CASSRGTGGVENTEAFF
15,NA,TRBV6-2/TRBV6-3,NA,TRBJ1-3,TGTGCCAGCAGCGAATCAGGCGTCCCTGGAAACACCATATATTTT,CASSESGVPGNTIYF
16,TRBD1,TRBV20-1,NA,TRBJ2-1,TGCAGTGCTAACAATCTGTTCGGACAGGGGAACAATGAGCAGTTCTTC,CSANNLFGQGNNEQFF
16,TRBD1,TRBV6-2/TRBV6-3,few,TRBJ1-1,TGTGCCAGCAGTCACCACCGGGACAGGGGTCGCACTGAAGCTTTCTTT,CASSHHRDRGRTEAFF
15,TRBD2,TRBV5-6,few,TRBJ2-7,TGTGCCAGCAGCTTGGCCATGGTAGCGGGGGACGAGCAGTACTTC,CASSLAMVAGDEQYF
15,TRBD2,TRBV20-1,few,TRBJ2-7,TGCAGTGCTAGGAGGGGGCGGGGGGGCCCCTACGAGCAGTACTTC,CSARRGRGGPYEQYF
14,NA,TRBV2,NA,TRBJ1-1,TGTGCCAGCGGCCCGCGGTCCCTGAACACTGAAGCTTTCTTT,CASGPRSLNTEAFF
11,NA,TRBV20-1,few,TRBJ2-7,TGCAGTGCTAGGGCAGGGGGGGTGCAGTACTTC,CSARAGGVQYF
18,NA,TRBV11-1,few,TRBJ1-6,TGTGCCAGCAGCTTAGCCCGAGGAATAAGCTCCTATAATTCACCCCTCCACTTT,CASSLARGISSYNSPLHF
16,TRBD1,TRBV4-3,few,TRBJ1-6,TGCGCCAGCAGCCCTTACGGGGGACAGGGAGGTTCACCCCTCCACTTT,CASSPYGGQGGSPLHF
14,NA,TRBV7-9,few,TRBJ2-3,TGTGCCAGCAGCCGCCAGTACAGCACAGATACGCAGTATTTT,CASSRQYSTDTQYF
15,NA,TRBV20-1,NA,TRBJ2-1,TGCAGTGCTAGCGACCCGAGTAGTGGGCACAATGAGCAGTTCTTC,CSASDPSSGHNEQFF
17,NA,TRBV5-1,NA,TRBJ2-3,TGCGCCAGCAGCTTGGCCCCCCAGGGGACGTCAGATGATACGCAGTATTTT,CASSLAPQGTSDDTQYF
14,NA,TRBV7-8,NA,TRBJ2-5,TGTGCCAGCAGCCTCTGGAGGGGGCCTGAGACCCAGTACTTC,CASSLWRGPETQYF
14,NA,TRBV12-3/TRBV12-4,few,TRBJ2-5,TGTGCCAGCAGTTTAGGGCTAGATATGGAGACCCAGTACTTC,CASSLGLDMETQYF
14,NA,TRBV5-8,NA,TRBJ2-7,TGTGCCAGCAGCCCGGGACCACTACTACGAGAGCAGTACTTC,CASSPGPLLREQYF
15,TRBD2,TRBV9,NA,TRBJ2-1,TGTGCCAGCAGCGTCTTCCAACTAGCGGGGGGTGAGCAGTTCTTC,CASSVFQLAGGEQFF
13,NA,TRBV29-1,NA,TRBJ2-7,TGCAGCGTTGAAGTGGGCAGGGACTACGAGCAGTACTTC,CSVEVGRDYEQYF
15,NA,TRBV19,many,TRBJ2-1,TGTGCCAGCAGCTTCGACGGGAGCTCCTACAATGAGCAGTTCTTC,CASSFDGSSYNEQFF
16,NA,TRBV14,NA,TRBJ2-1,TGTGCCAGCAGCCGAAACGTCGGGATCCTCTACAATGAGCAGTTCTTC,CASSRNVGILYNEQFF
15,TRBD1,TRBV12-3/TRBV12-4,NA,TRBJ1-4,TGTGCCAGCAGTTCCTCCGGACAGGGCTCTGAAAAACTGTTTTTT,CASSSSGQGSEKLFF
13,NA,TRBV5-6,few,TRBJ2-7,TGTGCCAGCAGCTTGCTAGCCAACTACGAGCAGTACTTC,CASSLLANYEQYF
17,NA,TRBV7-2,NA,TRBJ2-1,TGTGCCAGCAGCCCTAGGGGGGGAGGTCCCTCCTACAATGAGCAGTTCTTC,CASSPRGGGPSYNEQFF
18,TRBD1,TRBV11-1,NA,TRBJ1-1,TGTGCCAGCAGCTTAGCGCAGGGAGGGGGCGGAGGGAACACTGAAGCTTTCTTT,CASSLAQGGGGGNTEAFF
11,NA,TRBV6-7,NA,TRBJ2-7,TGTGCCAATTGCTACAGCCACGAGCAGTACTTC,CANCYSHEQYF
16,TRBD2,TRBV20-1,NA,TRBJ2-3,TGCAGTGCCTCAGACGGGGGGAGTAAAGTGTTGTATACGCAGTATTTT,CSASDGGSKVLYTQYF
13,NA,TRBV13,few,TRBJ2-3,TGTGCCAACAGCTTGCGGAGGGGGGATACGCAGTATTTT,CANSLRRGDTQYF
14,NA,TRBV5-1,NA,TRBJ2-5,TGCGCCAGCACAACGGGCAGGGTACAAGAGACCCAGTACTTC,CASTTGRVQETQYF
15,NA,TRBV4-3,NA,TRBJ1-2,TGCGCCAGCAGCCAGACACGACGGATTCAGTATGGCTACACCTTC,CASSQTRRIQYGYTF
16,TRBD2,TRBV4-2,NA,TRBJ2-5,TGTGCCAGCAGCCAAGACAGCGGGGGGGCCGGAGAGACCCAGTACTTC,CASSQDSGGAGETQYF
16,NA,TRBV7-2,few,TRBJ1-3,TGTGCCAGCAGCAATTACGGGGGAAACCCTGGAAACACCATATATTTT,CASSNYGGNPGNTIYF
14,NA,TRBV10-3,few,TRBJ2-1,TGTGCCATCAGCCGCACTCTAGGGGACAATGAGCAGTTCTTC,CAISRTLGDNEQFF
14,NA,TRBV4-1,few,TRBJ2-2,TGCGCCAGCAGCCAAGATCACGGCACCGGGGAGCTGTTTTTT,CASSQDHGTGELFF